The clone carrying this TCR beta chain has more than one count but fewer than ten. Its antigen remains unidentified. A read error may explain this, as a much larger clone is one base away. There were no patients with prior chemotherapy, radiotherapy or other malignancies, and all were node-negative on CT and PET/CT. TCR beta CDR3 amplification from genomic DNA was performed by two-round multiplex PCR. First-round PCR used primers specific to each TRBV and TRBJ gene. TCRdb passed the multiplex PCR reads through MiXCR, listing each CDR3 protein once. The repertoire has about 51,000 distinct CDR3 sequences, over 30% of them found once; the top ten carry roughly 9.4%. The data were taken from a study of prognosis after radiotherapy for stage I lung cancer. Background on the study: Deemed medically inoperable were all patients with non-small cell lung cancer.

Trimming removed 1 base from V and 6 bases from J; junction bases left unmatched: 3. The CDR3 totals 14 residues. Germline assignment: CDR1 MNHEY and CDR2 SVGAGI. Study results and caveats: Unique TCR clone counts went down once patients had stereotactic body radiation therapy, median roughly 10,000 versus 7,000. Diminished Shannon entropy following stereotactic body radiation therapy characterized patients who developed distant metastases.

The source was PBMCs, collected before or after stereotactic body radiation therapy (not recorded which). The TCR was taken from a donor aged 50 or older with non-small cell lung cancer. The chain has TRBV6-5 and TRBJ2-7; 10 bases are shared with TRBD1. The CDR3 DNA follows: TGTGCCAGCAGTTACTTGACAGGGGGCAGCGAGCAGTACTTC. This codes for CASSYLTGGSEQYF.